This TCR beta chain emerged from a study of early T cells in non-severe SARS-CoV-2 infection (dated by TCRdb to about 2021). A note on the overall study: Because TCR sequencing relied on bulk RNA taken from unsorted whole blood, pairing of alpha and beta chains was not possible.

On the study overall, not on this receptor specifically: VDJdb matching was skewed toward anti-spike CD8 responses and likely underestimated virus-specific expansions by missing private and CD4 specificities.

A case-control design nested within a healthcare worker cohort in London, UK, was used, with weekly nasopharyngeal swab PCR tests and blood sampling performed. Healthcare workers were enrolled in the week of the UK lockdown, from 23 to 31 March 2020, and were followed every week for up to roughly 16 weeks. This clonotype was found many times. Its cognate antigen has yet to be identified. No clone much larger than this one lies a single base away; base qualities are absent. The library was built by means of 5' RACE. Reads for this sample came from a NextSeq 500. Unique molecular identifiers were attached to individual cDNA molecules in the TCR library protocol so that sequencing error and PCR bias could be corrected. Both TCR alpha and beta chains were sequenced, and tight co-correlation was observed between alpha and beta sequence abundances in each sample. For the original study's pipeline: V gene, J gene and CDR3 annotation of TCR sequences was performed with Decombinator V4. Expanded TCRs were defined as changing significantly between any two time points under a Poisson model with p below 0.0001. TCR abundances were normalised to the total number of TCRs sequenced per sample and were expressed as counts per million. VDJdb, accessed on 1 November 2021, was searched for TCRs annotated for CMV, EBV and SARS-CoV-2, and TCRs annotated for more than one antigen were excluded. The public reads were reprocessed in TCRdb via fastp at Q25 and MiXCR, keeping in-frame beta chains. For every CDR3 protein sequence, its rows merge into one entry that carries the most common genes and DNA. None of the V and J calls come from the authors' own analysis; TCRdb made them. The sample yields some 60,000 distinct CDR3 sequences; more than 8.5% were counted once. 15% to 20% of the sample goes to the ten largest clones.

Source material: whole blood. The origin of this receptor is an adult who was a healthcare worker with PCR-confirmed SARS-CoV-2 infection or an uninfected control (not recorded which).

The CDR3 has the sequence CSATKVGLADTYEQYF. The base sequence is TGCAGTGCTACAAAGGTGGGACTAGCCGATACCTACGAGCAGTACTTC. The receptor chain draws on TRBV20-1 and TRBJ2-7, with 9 middle bases fitting TRBD2. The CDR3 runs 16 residues from the cysteine to the phenylalanine. Of all the DNA, just the CDR3 is kept, 48 bases in frame from base 1. The germline V gene (reference sequence) provides CDR1 DFQATT and CDR2 SNEGSKA. The V end gives up 4 bases and the J end 2 bases, leaving 12 bases in the junction not matched to a gene.